Sequencing of this T cell receptor (beta chain) was carried out in a study of siplizumab effects on memory and regulatory T cells (dated by TCRdb to about 2019). Some background on the complete study: The study looked at the effect of siplizumab, an anti-CD2 antibody, on alloreactive T-cell subsets in allogeneic mixed lymphocyte reactions made from human PBMCs. The paper's findings and limits, for the study overall: The cumulative frequency of alloreactive sequences that could be traced back to unstimulated CD4+ memory T cells was significantly reduced by siplizumab. Sequences below about 10^-5 frequency were poorly captured, so only a minor fraction of alloreactive clones could be mapped to unstimulated subsets. The suppressive function of proliferating Tregs from siplizumab cultures was not functionally confirmed. Among mappable alloreactive CD4+ clones, an average Treg-derived fraction of 68.8% was observed with siplizumab, compared with 25% to 30% in control reactions. Unstimulated naive T cells appeared to be more diverse than memory T cells, and naive cells seemed to make a substantial contribution to the alloresponse. About 75-96% of proliferating CD4+ or CD8+ clones could not be given a naive or memory phenotype.

Libraries were prepared through the immunoSEQ multiplex PCR assay. Roughly 9.8 x 10^4 TCR templates per sample were assayed on the deep sequencing platform. Genomic DNA extracted from sorted T cells was used for TCRbeta CDR3 sequencing. As for the original processing: The R programming language was used for the clonal analysis of the TCRbeta CDR3 data. Unstimulated samples were compared with post-reaction CFSE-low samples to define alloreactive CD4+ and CD8+ clones. By matching sequences to the repertoires of sorted unstimulated Treg and non-Treg cells, each alloreactive CD4+ clone was assigned a regulatory or non-regulatory origin. TCRdb re-hosts the immuneACCESS table, in-frame sequences only. Its copies lack some clones; in the studies checked, an unresolved V gene accounts for under half of them, and the cause for the rest is not known. The DNA was the basis for D and trimming; V, J and clone size are from that table. The sample table holds some 120,000 clones, of which approximately 92% were seen once. The ten largest clonotypes hold around 0.16% of the sample.

A note on this clone: Its cognate antigen has yet to be identified. Base qualities were left out, and no much larger clone turns up one base away.

TCRbeta CDR3 sequencing was performed on sorted unstimulated T cells and on proliferating T cells recovered from mixed lymphocyte reactions. Fresh whole blood from nine to eleven HLA-typed healthy donors served as the source for isolating PBMCs. Unstimulated CD4+ non-regulatory T cells were FACS-sorted to map the origin of alloreactive clones. Sequences were obtained from non-Treg CD4+ T cells sorted from blood. Sample cell subset or site, as interpreted from the label and publication: FACS-sorted unstimulated CD4+ non-regulatory T cells. This receptor was obtained from a human donor in good health.

The bases read TGTGCCAGCAGCAACCCCACGATGGGAAACACCATATATTTT. This encodes CASSNPTMGNTIYF. The sequence links TRBV5-5 to TRBJ1-3; the D gene cannot be resolved reliably. Taken from cysteine to phenylalanine, the CDR3 has 14 residues. Of the read, only the CDR3 DNA is kept; its 42 bases are in frame from base 1. Trimming costs V 4 bases and J 4 bases, and their ends lie 12 bases apart. CDR1 and CDR2 are drawn from the germline V gene (reference sequence): SGHKS, YYEKEE.